These T cell receptor beta chains were read from a single sample in a study of Ad26.COV2.S vaccination and SARS-CoV-2 variants. Sequenced by immunoSEQ multiplex PCR; TCRdb stores in-frame clones only, minus some. This table has approximately 500,000 clones, approximately 88% appearing once. Sequenced material: peripheral blood, taken in a trial of Ad26.COV2.S vaccine versus placebo. These receptors all come from a person between 18 and 65 years old who received the Ad26.COV2.S COVID-19 vaccine or a placebo. The CDR3 runs from the conserved cysteine through the conserved F or W. The D gene is left open where the match is weak. Not every row has a clone size; where given, it reads once, few, many or a size class.

CDR3aa: CASSLGPRVGETQYF
CDR3nt: TGTGCCAGCAGCTTAGGCCCCAGGGTTGGGGAGACCCAGTACTTC
j_gene: TRBJ2-5
v_gene: TRBV5-6
abundance: .
d_gene: .

CDR3aa: CASSQAWGDREAIVSNQPQHF
CDR3nt: TGCGCCAGCAGTCAAGCGTGGGGAGACAGGGAGGCAATAGTCAGCAATCAGCCCCAGCATTTT
j_gene: TRBJ1-5
v_gene: TRBV23-1
abundance: .
d_gene: TRBD1

CDR3aa: CASSKVSGSVTDTQYF
CDR3nt: TGTGCCAGCTCAAAAGTAAGCGGGAGCGTGACAGATACGCAGTATTTT
j_gene: TRBJ2-3
v_gene: TRBV18
abundance: .
d_gene: TRBD2

CDR3aa: CASTSDLAGRGYTF
CDR3nt: TGTGCCAGCACCTCGGACCTCGCGGGGCGTGGCTACACCTTC
j_gene: TRBJ1-2
v_gene: TRBV6-5
abundance: .
d_gene: .

CDR3aa: CASVYRATEAFF
CDR3nt: TGCGCCAGCGTTTACAGGGCCACTGAAGCTTTCTTT
j_gene: TRBJ1-1
v_gene: TRBV23-1
abundance: .
d_gene: .

CDR3aa: CASRGETTGSYGYTF
CDR3nt: TGTGCCAGCAGAGGGGAGACGACAGGAAGCTATGGCTACACCTTC
j_gene: TRBJ1-2
v_gene: TRBV7-9
abundance: .
d_gene: .

CDR3aa: CATSEADSYNEQFF
CDR3nt: TGTGCCACCAGTGAAGCGGATTCCTACAATGAGCAGTTCTTC
j_gene: TRBJ2-1
v_gene: TRBV24-1
abundance: .
d_gene: .

CDR3aa: CASSLSGVPGTQYF
CDR3nt: TGTGCCAGCAGTTTATCTGGGGTACCAGGAACGCAGTATTTT
j_gene: TRBJ2-3
v_gene: TRBV28
abundance: .
d_gene: .

CDR3aa: CAWSVQGRGRGQPQHF
CDR3nt: TGTGCCTGGAGTGTACAAGGCCGGGGACGCGGGCAGCCCCAGCATTTT
j_gene: TRBJ1-5
v_gene: TRBV30
abundance: .
d_gene: .

CDR3aa: CARKRSQNTRDTQYF
CDR3nt: TGTGCCAGAAAACGGTCCCAAAACACAAGAGATACCCAGTACTTC
j_gene: TRBJ2-5
v_gene: TRBV27
abundance: .
d_gene: .

CDR3aa: CASGRVPYNSPLHF
CDR3nt: TGTGCCAGCGGGAGGGTCCCGTATAATTCACCCCTCCACTTT
j_gene: TRBJ1-6
v_gene: TRBV28
abundance: .
d_gene: .

CDR3aa: CASSYSIAGDGYTF
CDR3nt: TGTGCCAGCAGTTACTCGATCGCAGGGGATGGCTACACCTTC
j_gene: TRBJ1-2
v_gene: TRBV6-2/TRBV6-3
abundance: few
d_gene: .

CDR3aa: CASSHPATGQGAPNYGYTF
CDR3nt: TGCGCCAGCAGCCACCCGGCCACGGGACAGGGGGCTCCGAACTATGGCTACACCTTC
j_gene: TRBJ1-2
v_gene: TRBV5-1
abundance: .
d_gene: TRBD1

CDR3aa: CASSQGAGTDTQYF
CDR3nt: TGCGCCAGCAGCCAAGGGGCGGGAACAGATACGCAGTATTTT
j_gene: TRBJ2-3
v_gene: TRBV5-1
abundance: .
d_gene: .

CDR3aa: CASSQDLGSYEQYF
CDR3nt: TGTGCCAGCAGCCAAGATCTAGGCTCCTACGAGCAGTACTTC
j_gene: TRBJ2-7
v_gene: TRBV4-2
abundance: .
d_gene: .

CDR3aa: CASSQGALSSYNEQFF
CDR3nt: TGTGCCAGCAGCCAGGGTGCGCTGAGCTCCTACAATGAGCAGTTCTTC
j_gene: TRBJ2-1
v_gene: TRBV3-1/TRBV3-2
abundance: .
d_gene: .

CDR3aa: CASSPDGWRGANVLTF
CDR3nt: TGTGCCAGCAGTCCGGACGGATGGCGGGGGGCCAACGTCCTGACTTTC
j_gene: TRBJ2-6
v_gene: TRBV27
abundance: .
d_gene: .

CDR3aa: CASTPLPNTDTQYF
CDR3nt: TGTGCCAGCACCCCACTCCCTAACACAGATACGCAGTATTTT
j_gene: TRBJ2-3
v_gene: TRBV27
abundance: .
d_gene: .

CDR3aa: CASSPPSSGTQYF
CDR3nt: TGTGCCAGCTCACCACCGTCTAGCGGTACGCAGTATTTT
j_gene: TRBJ2-3
v_gene: TRBV18
abundance: once
d_gene: TRBD2

CDR3aa: CASSVDQFHTEAFF
CDR3nt: TGTGCCAGCAGCGTAGATCAGTTCCACACTGAAGCTTTCTTT
j_gene: TRBJ1-1
v_gene: TRBV9
abundance: .
d_gene: .

CDR3aa: CASSLRGSGTVTYEQYF
CDR3nt: TGTGCCAGCAGCCTTCGGGGTAGCGGGACTGTGACCTACGAGCAGTACTTC
j_gene: TRBJ2-7
v_gene: TRBV5-6
abundance: .
d_gene: TRBD2

CDR3aa: CASRNGTGFTGELFF
CDR3nt: TGCGCCAGCAGAAACGGGACTGGCTTTACCGGGGAGCTGTTTTTT
j_gene: TRBJ2-2
v_gene: TRBV5-1
abundance: .
d_gene: .

CDR3aa: CASSQDLVQADEQFF
CDR3nt: TGCGCCAGCAGCCAGGATCTAGTCCAAGCGGATGAGCAGTTCTTC
j_gene: TRBJ2-1
v_gene: TRBV4-3
abundance: .
d_gene: .

CDR3aa: CASSLGIAEAFF
CDR3nt: TGTGCCAGCAGCTTAGGAATCGCTGAAGCTTTCTTT
j_gene: TRBJ1-1
v_gene: TRBV11-2
abundance: .
d_gene: .

CDR3aa: CASSRHTSGYTDTQYF
CDR3nt: TGTGCCAGCAGCCGGCACACTAGCGGCTACACAGATACGCAGTATTTT
j_gene: TRBJ2-3
v_gene: TRBV7-9
abundance: .
d_gene: TRBD2

CDR3aa: CASSLVSGEGTEAFF
CDR3nt: TGCGCCAGCAGCTTGGTTTCAGGGGAGGGCACTGAAGCTTTCTTT
j_gene: TRBJ1-1
v_gene: TRBV5-1
abundance: .
d_gene: .

CDR3aa: CASSYAPVAEAFF
CDR3nt: TGTGCCAGCAGCTACGCGCCCGTCGCTGAAGCTTTCTTT
j_gene: TRBJ1-1
v_gene: TRBV13
abundance: .
d_gene: .

CDR3aa: CAWSEPGASSSYEQYF
CDR3nt: TGTGCCTGGAGCGAACCCGGGGCTTCCAGCTCCTACGAGCAGTACTTC
j_gene: TRBJ2-7
v_gene: TRBV30
abundance: .
d_gene: .

CDR3aa: CASSLPPRVGYTF
CDR3nt: TGTGCCAGCAGCTTGCCTCCCAGGGTCGGCTACACCTTC
j_gene: TRBJ1-2
v_gene: TRBV5-4
abundance: few
d_gene: .

CDR3aa: CASSVRTGWGTEAFF
CDR3nt: TGTGCCAGCAGCGTCAGGACAGGGTGGGGGACTGAAGCTTTCTTT
j_gene: TRBJ1-1
v_gene: TRBV2
abundance: .
d_gene: TRBD1

CDR3aa: CASSLSQGAIAGNTIYF
CDR3nt: TGTGCCAGCAGCTTATCCCAGGGGGCAATAGCTGGAAACACCATATATTTT
j_gene: TRBJ1-3
v_gene: TRBV7-2
abundance: .
d_gene: TRBD1

CDR3aa: CASSLASGSSYEQYF
CDR3nt: TGTGCCAGCAGCTTAGCTAGCGGGAGCTCCTACGAGCAGTACTTC
j_gene: TRBJ2-7
v_gene: TRBV7-3
abundance: .
d_gene: TRBD2

CDR3aa: CASSQVPGNTIYF
CDR3nt: TGTGCCAGCAGCCAAGTCCCTGGAAACACCATATATTTT
j_gene: TRBJ1-3
v_gene: TRBV3-1/TRBV3-2
abundance: once
d_gene: .

CDR3aa: CASWRQGTYEQYF
CDR3nt: TGCGCCAGCTGGCGGCAGGGGACCTACGAGCAGTACTTC
j_gene: TRBJ2-7
v_gene: TRBV5-1
abundance: .
d_gene: .

CDR3aa: CASSLSFANNEQFF
CDR3nt: TGTGCCAGCAGTTTATCGTTCGCAAATAATGAGCAGTTCTTC
j_gene: TRBJ2-1
v_gene: TRBV28
abundance: .
d_gene: .

CDR3aa: CASSVWAGGNEQFF
CDR3nt: TGTGCCAGCAGTGTTTGGGCGGGGGGTAATGAGCAGTTCTTC
j_gene: TRBJ2-1
v_gene: TRBV2
abundance: .
d_gene: TRBD2

CDR3aa: CASSLDGAVEQFF
CDR3nt: TGTGCCAGCAGCTTGGATGGTGCTGTGGAGCAGTTCTTC
j_gene: TRBJ2-1
v_gene: TRBV5-4
abundance: .
d_gene: .

CDR3aa: CASRPSGLAYSSYEQYF
CDR3nt: TGTGCCAGCAGACCTAGCGGACTAGCGTATAGCTCCTACGAGCAGTACTTC
j_gene: TRBJ2-7
v_gene: TRBV6-2/TRBV6-3
abundance: .
d_gene: TRBD2

CDR3aa: CASSLERQGAEAFF
CDR3nt: TGTGCCAGCAGCTTGGAGCGGCAGGGGGCTGAAGCTTTCTTT
j_gene: TRBJ1-1
v_gene: TRBV5-4
abundance: .
d_gene: TRBD1

CDR3aa: CASRKDRTSFTDTQYF
CDR3nt: TGTGCCAGCAGAAAGGACAGGACGTCTTTCACAGATACGCAGTATTTT
j_gene: TRBJ2-3
v_gene: TRBV6-6
abundance: .
d_gene: TRBD1

CDR3aa: CASSLWVGSYEQYF
CDR3nt: TGTGCCAGCAGCCTTTGGGTCGGCTCCTACGAGCAGTACTTC
j_gene: TRBJ2-7
v_gene: TRBV5-4
abundance: .
d_gene: .

CDR3aa: CASSLRGEGAHEQYF
CDR3nt: TGTGCCAGCAGCCTAAGGGGGGAGGGCGCCCACGAGCAGTACTTC
j_gene: TRBJ2-7
v_gene: TRBV7-9
abundance: .
d_gene: .

CDR3aa: CASSQDGGRRYGYTF
CDR3nt: TGTGCCAGCAGCCAAGATGGTGGGAGACGGTATGGCTACACCTTC
j_gene: TRBJ1-2
v_gene: TRBV3-1/TRBV3-2
abundance: .
d_gene: .

CDR3aa: CASSFLGRGNYEQYF
CDR3nt: TGTGCCAGCAGTTTTCTCGGGAGGGGTAACTACGAGCAGTACTTC
j_gene: TRBJ2-7
v_gene: TRBV6-6
abundance: .
d_gene: TRBD2

CDR3aa: CASSEAWRQAGYF
CDR3nt: TGTGCCAGCAGTGAAGCGTGGAGACAGGCCGGGTACTTC
j_gene: TRBJ2-7
v_gene: TRBV2
abundance: .
d_gene: .

CDR3aa: CASSPRRREQFF
CDR3nt: TGTGCCAGCTCACCAAGGAGGCGTGAGCAGTTCTTC
j_gene: TRBJ2-1
v_gene: TRBV18
abundance: .
d_gene: .

CDR3aa: CASSIGGSADTQYF
CDR3nt: TGTGCCAGTAGTATTGGAGGGTCGGCAGATACGCAGTATTTT
j_gene: TRBJ2-3
v_gene: TRBV19
abundance: .
d_gene: .

CDR3aa: CASSPNGNTIYF
CDR3nt: TGTGCCAGCTCACCTAACGGAAACACCATATATTTT
j_gene: TRBJ1-3
v_gene: TRBV18
abundance: .
d_gene: .

CDR3aa: CASSSPRGRSYEQYF
CDR3nt: TGCGCCAGCAGCTCGCCGCGGGGGCGGTCCTACGAGCAGTACTTC
j_gene: TRBJ2-7
v_gene: TRBV5-1
abundance: .
d_gene: .

CDR3aa: CASNYQGARTEAFF
CDR3nt: TGTGCCAGCAACTATCAGGGGGCGCGCACTGAAGCTTTCTTT
j_gene: TRBJ1-1
v_gene: TRBV5-6
abundance: .
d_gene: TRBD1

CDR3aa: CASSGPLPGGLGDTQYF
CDR3nt: TGTGCCAGCAGCGGACCCTTACCGGGAGGGCTTGGAGATACGCAGTATTTT
j_gene: TRBJ2-3
v_gene: TRBV7-9
abundance: .
d_gene: TRBD2

CDR3aa: CASSLSPSEKLFF
CDR3nt: TGTGCCAGCAGCCTCTCGCCCTCCGAAAAACTGTTTTTT
j_gene: TRBJ1-4
v_gene: TRBV9
abundance: .
d_gene: .

CDR3aa: CASRTGGAKNIQYF
CDR3nt: TGTGCCAGCAGGACAGGGGGAGCCAAAAACATTCAGTACTTC
j_gene: TRBJ2-4
v_gene: TRBV27
abundance: once
d_gene: TRBD1

CDR3aa: CASSYSHEQFF
CDR3nt: TGTGCCAGCAGTTACTCACATGAGCAGTTCTTC
j_gene: TRBJ2-1
v_gene: TRBV6-2/TRBV6-3
abundance: .
d_gene: .

CDR3aa: CASSQDPPGRNYEQYF
CDR3nt: TGTGCCAGCAGCCAAGACCCCCCGGGACGGAACTACGAGCAGTACTTC
j_gene: TRBJ2-7
v_gene: TRBV3-1/TRBV3-2
abundance: .
d_gene: .

CDR3aa: CSLVFYNEQFF
CDR3nt: TGCAGCTTGGTCTTCTACAATGAGCAGTTCTTC
j_gene: TRBJ2-1
v_gene: TRBV29-1
abundance: .
d_gene: .

CDR3aa: CASRGGRSNEQYF
CDR3nt: TGTGCCAGCAGGGGGGGGAGGAGCAACGAGCAGTACTTC
j_gene: TRBJ2-7
v_gene: TRBV6-5
abundance: .
d_gene: TRBD2

CDR3aa: CASSPPGGTQHF
CDR3nt: TGTGCCAGCAGCCCCCCTGGGGGGACCCAGCATTTT
j_gene: TRBJ1-5
v_gene: TRBV25-1
abundance: few
d_gene: .

CDR3aa: CASSFNGGVAGETQYF
CDR3nt: TGTGCCAGCAGTTTTAATGGAGGGGTAGCGGGGGAGACCCAGTACTTC
j_gene: TRBJ2-5
v_gene: TRBV28
abundance: .
d_gene: TRBD2